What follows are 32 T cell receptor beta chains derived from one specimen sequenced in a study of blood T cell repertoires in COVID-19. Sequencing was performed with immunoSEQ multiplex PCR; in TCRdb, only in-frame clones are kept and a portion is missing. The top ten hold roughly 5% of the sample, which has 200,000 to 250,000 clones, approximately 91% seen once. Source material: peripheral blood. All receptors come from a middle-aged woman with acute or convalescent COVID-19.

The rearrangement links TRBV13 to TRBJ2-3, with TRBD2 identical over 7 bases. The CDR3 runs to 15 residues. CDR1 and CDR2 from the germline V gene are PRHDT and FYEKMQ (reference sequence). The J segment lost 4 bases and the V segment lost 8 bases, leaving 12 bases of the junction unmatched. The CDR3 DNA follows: TGTGCCAGCGGCTGGGGAGGGTCGGAAGCAGATACGCAGTATTTT. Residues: CASGWGGSEADTQYF.

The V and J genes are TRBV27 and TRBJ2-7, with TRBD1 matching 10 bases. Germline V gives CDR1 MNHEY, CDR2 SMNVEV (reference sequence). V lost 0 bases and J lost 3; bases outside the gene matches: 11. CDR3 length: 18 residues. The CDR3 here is CASSLSGVGRDRGYEQYV. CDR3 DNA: TGTGCCAGCAGTTTATCCGGTGTAGGTCGGGACAGGGGCTACGAGCAGTACGTC.

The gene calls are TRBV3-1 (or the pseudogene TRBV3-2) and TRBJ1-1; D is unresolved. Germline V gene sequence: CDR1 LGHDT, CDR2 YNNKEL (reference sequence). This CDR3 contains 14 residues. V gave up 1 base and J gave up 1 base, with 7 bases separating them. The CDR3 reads CASSQVSTNTEAFF. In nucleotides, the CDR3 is TGTGCCAGCAGCCAAGTGTCTACGAACACTGAAGCTTTCTTT.

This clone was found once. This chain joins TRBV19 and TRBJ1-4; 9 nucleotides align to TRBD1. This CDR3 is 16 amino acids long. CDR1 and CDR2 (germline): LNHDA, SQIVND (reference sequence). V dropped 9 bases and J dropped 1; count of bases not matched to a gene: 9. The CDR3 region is CARDPGQGITNEKLFF. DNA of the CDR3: TGTGCCAGAGACCCCGGACAGGGGATAACTAATGAAAAACTGTTTTTT.

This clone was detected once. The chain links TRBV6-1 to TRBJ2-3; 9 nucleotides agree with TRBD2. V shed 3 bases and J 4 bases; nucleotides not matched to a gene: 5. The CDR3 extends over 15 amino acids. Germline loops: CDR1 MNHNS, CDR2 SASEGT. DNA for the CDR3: TGTGCCAGCAGTGATTCGCGGGGGGGAGCAGATACGCAGTATTTT. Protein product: CASSDSRGGADTQYF.

In nucleotides, the CDR3 is TGTGCCAGCAGCCGGTACAGGGAGGGTGGCAATCAGCCCCAGCATTTT. Its protein product is CASSRYREGGNQPQHF. The rearrangement uses TRBV7-3 and TRBJ1-5, with D possibly matching TRBD1 (6 bases). Per germline, CDR1 SGHTA and CDR2 FQGTGA. Trimming took off 5 bases at V and 2 bases at J, with 16 bases between the two ends. This CDR3 has 16 residues. The variable domain in full, completed from reference TRBV7-3 and TRBJ1-5, reads GAGVSQTPSNKVTEKGKYVELRCDPISGHTALYWYRQSLGQGPEFLIYFQGTGAADDSGLPNDRFFAVRPEGSVSTLKIQRTERGDSAVYLCASSRYREGGNQPQHFGDGTRLSIL.

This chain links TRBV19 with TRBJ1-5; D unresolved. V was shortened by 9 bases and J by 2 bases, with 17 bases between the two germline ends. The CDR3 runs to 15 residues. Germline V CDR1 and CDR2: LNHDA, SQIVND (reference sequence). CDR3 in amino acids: CARGWGGRRNQPQHF. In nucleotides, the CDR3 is TGTGCCAGGGGGTGGGGAGGCCGTCGCAATCAGCCCCAGCATTTT. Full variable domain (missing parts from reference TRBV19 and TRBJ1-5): DGGITQSPKYLFRKEGQNVTLSCEQNLNHDAMYWYRQDPGQGLRLIYYSQIVNDFQKGDIAEGYSVSREKKESFPLTVTSAQKNPTAFYLCARGWGGRRNQPQHFGDGTRLSIL.

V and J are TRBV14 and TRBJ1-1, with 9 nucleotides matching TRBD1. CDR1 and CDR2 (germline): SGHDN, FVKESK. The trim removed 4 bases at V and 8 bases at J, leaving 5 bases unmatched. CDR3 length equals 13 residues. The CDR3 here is CASSRTGVGEAFF. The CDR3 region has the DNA TGTGCCAGCAGCCGGACAGGGGTTGGGGAAGCTTTCTTT.

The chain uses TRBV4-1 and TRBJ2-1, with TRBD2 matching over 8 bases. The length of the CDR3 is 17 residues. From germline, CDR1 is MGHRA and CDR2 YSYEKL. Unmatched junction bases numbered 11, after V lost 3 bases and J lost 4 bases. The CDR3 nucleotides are TGCGCCAGCAGCCACCCAGTTAGGAGCGGGGGATACAATGAGCAGTTCTTC. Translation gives CASSHPVRSGGYNEQFF.

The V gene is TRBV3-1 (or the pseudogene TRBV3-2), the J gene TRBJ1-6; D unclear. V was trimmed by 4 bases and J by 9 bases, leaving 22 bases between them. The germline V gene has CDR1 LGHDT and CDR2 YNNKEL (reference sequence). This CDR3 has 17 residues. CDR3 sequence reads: CASSPAFSSGRGSPLHF. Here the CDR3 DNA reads TGTGCCAGCAGCCCGGCCTTCTCGTCGGGGAGAGGTTCACCCCTCCACTTT.

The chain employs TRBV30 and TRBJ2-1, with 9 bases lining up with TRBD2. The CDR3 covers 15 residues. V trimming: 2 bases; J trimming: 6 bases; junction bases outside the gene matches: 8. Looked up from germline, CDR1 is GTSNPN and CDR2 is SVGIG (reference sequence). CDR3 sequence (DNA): TGTGCCTGGAGTCAGGGGCTAGCGGGGTCCAATGAGCAGTTCTTC. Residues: CAWSQGLAGSNEQFF.

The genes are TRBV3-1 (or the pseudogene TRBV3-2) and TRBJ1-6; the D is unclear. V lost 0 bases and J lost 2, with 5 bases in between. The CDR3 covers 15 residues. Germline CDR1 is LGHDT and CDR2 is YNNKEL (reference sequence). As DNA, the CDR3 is TGTGCCAGCAGCCAAGAGGAGACCTATAATTCACCCCTCCACTTT. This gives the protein CASSQEETYNSPLHF.

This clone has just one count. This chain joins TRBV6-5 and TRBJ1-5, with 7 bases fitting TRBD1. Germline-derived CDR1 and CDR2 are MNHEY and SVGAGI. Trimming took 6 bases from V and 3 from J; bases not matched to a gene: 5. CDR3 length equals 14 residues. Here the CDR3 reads CASSLGTDNQPQHF. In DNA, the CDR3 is TGTGCCAGCAGCCTCGGGACAGACAATCAGCCCCAGCATTTT.

CDR3 nucleotide sequence: TGCGCCAGCAGCTCCAAAGAGGGGGCGATTAGGTGGGAGACCCAGTACTTC. This translates into CASSSKEGAIRWETQYF. This rearrangement joins TRBV5-1 to TRBJ2-5; 7 nucleotides align to TRBD1. Germline loops: CDR1 SGHRS, CDR2 YFSETQ. CDR3 length equals 17 residues. Germline trimming cut 3 bases from V and 5 bases from J; bases unmatched to any gene: 16.

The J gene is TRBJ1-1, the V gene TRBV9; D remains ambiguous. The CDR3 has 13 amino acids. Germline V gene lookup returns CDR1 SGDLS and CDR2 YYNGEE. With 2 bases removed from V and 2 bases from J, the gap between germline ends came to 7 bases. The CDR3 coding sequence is TGTGCCAGCAGCGTCGGTACTAACACTGAAGCTTTCTTT. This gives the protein CASSVGTNTEAFF.

CDR3 nucleotide sequence: TGTGCCAGCAGTAGTTACCGGGACACTGAAGCTTTCTTT. Residues: CASSSYRDTEAFF. This chain joins TRBV6-2 or TRBV6-3 and TRBJ1-1; D not certain. The ends were cut back, 5 bases at V and 3 bases at J, with 10 bases in the middle. Germline V gives CDR1 MNHEY, CDR2 SVGEGT. The CDR3 contains 13 residues.

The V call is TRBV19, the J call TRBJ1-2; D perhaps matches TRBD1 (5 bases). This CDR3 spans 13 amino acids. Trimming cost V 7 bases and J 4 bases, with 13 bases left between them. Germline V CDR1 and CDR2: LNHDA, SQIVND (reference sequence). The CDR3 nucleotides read TGTGCCAGTACCCCTCAGGGCCCCTATGGCTACACCTTC. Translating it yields CASTPQGPYGYTF.

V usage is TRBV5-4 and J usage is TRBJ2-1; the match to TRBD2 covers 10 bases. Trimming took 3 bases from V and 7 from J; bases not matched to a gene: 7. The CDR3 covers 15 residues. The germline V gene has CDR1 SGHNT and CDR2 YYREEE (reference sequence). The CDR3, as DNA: TGTGCCAGCAGCTCAACTAGCGGGGTAGAGAATGAGCAGTTCTTC. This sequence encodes CASSSTSGVENEQFF. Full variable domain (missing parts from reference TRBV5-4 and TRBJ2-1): ETGVTQSPTHLIKTRGQQVTLRCSSQSGHNTVSWYQQALGQGPQFIFQYYREEENGRGNFPPRFSGLQFPNYSSELNVNALELDDSALYLCASSSTSGVENEQFFGPGTRLTVL.

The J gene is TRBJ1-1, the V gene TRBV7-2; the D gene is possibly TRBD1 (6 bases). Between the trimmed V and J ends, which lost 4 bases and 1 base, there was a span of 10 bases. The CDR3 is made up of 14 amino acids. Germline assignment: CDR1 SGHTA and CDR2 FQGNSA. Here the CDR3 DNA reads TGTGCCAGCAGCTCAGTACAGGGGAACACTGAAGCTTTCTTT. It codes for CASSSVQGNTEAFF.

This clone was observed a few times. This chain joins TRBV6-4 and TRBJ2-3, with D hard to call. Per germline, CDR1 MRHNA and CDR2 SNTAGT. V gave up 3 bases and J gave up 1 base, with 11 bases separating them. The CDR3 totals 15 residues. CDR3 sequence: CASSEPGLGTDTQYF. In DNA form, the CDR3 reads TGTGCCAGCAGTGAGCCAGGCTTGGGCACAGATACGCAGTATTTT.

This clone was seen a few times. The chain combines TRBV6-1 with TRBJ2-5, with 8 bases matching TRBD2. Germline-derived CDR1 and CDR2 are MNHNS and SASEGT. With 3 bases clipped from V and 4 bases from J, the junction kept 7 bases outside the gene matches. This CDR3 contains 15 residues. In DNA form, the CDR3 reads TGTGCCAGCAGTGATCCGGGGGGGGCAGGAGAGACCCAGTACTTC. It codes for CASSDPGGAGETQYF.

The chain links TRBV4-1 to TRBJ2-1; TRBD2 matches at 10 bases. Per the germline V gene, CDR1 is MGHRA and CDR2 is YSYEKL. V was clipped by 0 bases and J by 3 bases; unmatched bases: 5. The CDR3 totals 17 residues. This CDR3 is CASSQDQTSGYYNEQFF. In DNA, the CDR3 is TGCGCCAGCAGCCAAGATCAGACTAGCGGGTACTACAATGAGCAGTTCTTC.

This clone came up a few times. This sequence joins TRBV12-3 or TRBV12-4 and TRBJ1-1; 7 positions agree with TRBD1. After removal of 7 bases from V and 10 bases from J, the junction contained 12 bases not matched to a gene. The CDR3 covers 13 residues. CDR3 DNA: TGTGCCAGCATTCCACCGGGACAGCTGGGAGCTTTCTTT. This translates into CASIPPGQLGAFF.

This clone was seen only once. The CDR3 here is CASSPPTGGPYEQYV. CDR3 nucleotides: TGTGCCAGCAGCCCCCCGACAGGGGGCCCCTACGAGCAGTACGTC. J is TRBJ2-7 and V is TRBV7-8; 10 nucleotides match TRBD1. The CDR3 length is 15 residues. The V segment lost 5 bases and the J segment 2 bases; nucleotides outside the gene matches: 6. Germline V gene sequence: CDR1 SGHVS, CDR2 FQNEAQ.

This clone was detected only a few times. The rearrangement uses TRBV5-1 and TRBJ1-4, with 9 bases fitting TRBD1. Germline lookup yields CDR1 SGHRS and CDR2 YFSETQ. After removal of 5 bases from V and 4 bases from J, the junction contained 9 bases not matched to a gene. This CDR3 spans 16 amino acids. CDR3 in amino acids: CASRFGTGNSNEKLFF. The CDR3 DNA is TGCGCCAGCAGGTTCGGGACAGGGAATAGTAATGAAAAACTGTTTTTT. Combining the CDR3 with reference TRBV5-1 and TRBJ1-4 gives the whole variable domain KAGVTQTPRYLIKTRGQQVTLSCSPISGHRSVSWYQQTPGQGLQFLFEYFSETQRNKGNFPGRFSGRQFSNSRSEMNVSTLELGDSALYLCASRFGTGNSNEKLFFGSGTQLSVL.

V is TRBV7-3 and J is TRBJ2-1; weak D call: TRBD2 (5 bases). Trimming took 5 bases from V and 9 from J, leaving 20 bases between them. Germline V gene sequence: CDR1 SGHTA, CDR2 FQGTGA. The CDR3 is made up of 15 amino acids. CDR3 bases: TGTGCCAGCAGCGTACTCCCGGACTCCCCAAGTGAGCAGTTCTTC. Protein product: CASSVLPDSPSEQFF.

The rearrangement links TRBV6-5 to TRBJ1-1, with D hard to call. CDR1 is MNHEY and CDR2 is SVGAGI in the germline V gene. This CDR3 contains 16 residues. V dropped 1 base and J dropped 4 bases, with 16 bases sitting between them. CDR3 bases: TGTGCCAGCAGTTACTGGTCAACCCCGCGGGGCACTGAAGCTTTCTTT. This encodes CASSYWSTPRGTEAFF.

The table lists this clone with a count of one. The CDR3 bases are TGCGCCAGCAGCTTGGTGACACAGGGGAACACTGAAGCTTTCTTT. Protein: CASSLVTQGNTEAFF. This chain joins TRBV5-1 and TRBJ1-1; tentative D call: TRBD1 (6 bases). Germline-derived CDR1 and CDR2 are SGHRS and YFSETQ. The germline V and J ends were trimmed by 0 bases and 1 base, with 10 bases remaining between them. The CDR3 contains 15 residues. Full variable domain (outside the CDR3, taken from reference TRBV5-1 and TRBJ1-1): KAGVTQTPRYLIKTRGQQVTLSCSPISGHRSVSWYQQTPGQGLQFLFEYFSETQRNKGNFPGRFSGRQFSNSRSEMNVSTLELGDSALYLCASSLVTQGNTEAFFGQGTRLTVV.

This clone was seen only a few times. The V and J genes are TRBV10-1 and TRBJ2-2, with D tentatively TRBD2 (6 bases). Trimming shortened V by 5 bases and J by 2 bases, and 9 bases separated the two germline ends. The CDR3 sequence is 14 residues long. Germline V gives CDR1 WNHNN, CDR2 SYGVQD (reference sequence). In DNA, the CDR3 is TGCGCCAGCAGTCGGGACTCAAACACCGGGGAGCTGTTTTTT. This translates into CASSRDSNTGELFF.

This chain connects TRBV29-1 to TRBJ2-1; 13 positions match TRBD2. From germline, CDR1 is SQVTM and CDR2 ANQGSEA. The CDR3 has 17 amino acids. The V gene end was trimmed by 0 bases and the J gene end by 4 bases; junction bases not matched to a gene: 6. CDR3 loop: CSVEDWTSGGDYNEQFF. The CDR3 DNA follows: TGCAGCGTTGAAGACTGGACTAGCGGGGGAGATTACAATGAGCAGTTCTTC.

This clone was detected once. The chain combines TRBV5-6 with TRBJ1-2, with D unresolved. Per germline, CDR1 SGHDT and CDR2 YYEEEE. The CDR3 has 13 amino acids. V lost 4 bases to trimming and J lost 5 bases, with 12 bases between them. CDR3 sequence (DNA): TGTGCCAGCAGCCCAGGTTTGCAGTATGGCTACACCTTC. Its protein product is CASSPGLQYGYTF.

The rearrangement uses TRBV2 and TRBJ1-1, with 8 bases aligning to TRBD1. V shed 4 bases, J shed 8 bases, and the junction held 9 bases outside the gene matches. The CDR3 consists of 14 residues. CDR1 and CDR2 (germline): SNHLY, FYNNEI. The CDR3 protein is CASSGRVGQGEAFF. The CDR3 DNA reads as TGTGCCAGCAGTGGACGAGTAGGACAGGGAGAAGCTTTCTTT.